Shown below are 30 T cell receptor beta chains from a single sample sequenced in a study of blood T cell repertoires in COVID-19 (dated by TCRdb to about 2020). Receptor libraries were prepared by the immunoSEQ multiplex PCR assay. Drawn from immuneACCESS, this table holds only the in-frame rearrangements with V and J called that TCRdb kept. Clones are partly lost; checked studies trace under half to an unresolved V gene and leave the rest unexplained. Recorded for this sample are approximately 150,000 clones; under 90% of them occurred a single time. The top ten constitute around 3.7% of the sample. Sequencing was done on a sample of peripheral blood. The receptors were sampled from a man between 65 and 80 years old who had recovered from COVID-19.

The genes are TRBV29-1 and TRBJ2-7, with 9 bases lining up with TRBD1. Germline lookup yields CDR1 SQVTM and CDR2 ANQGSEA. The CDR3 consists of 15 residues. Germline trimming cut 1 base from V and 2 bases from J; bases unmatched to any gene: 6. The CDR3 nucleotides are TGCAGCGTTGAAGGGACAGGGGTTTCTACCTACGAGCAGTACTTC. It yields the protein CSVEGTGVSTYEQYF.

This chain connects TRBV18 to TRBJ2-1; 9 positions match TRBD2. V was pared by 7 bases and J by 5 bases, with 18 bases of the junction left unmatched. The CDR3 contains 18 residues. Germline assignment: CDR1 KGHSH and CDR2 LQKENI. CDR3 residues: CASFRGAGGRSSDNEQFF. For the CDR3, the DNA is TGTGCCAGCTTCCGGGGAGCGGGAGGCAGATCAAGCGACAATGAGCAGTTCTTC.

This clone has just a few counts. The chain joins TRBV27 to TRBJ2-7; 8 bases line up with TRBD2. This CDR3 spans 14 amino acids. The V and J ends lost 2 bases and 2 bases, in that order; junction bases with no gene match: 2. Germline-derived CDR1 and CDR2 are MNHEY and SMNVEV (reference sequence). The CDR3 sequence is CASSLGTRPYEQYF. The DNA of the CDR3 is TGTGCCAGCAGTTTAGGGACTAGGCCCTACGAGCAGTACTTC.

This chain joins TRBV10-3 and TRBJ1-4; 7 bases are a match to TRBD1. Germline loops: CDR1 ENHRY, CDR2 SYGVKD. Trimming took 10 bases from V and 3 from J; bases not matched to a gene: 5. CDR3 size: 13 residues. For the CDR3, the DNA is TGTGCCACCAACAGGGGCCCTAATGAAAAACTGTTTTTT. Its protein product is CATNRGPNEKLFF.

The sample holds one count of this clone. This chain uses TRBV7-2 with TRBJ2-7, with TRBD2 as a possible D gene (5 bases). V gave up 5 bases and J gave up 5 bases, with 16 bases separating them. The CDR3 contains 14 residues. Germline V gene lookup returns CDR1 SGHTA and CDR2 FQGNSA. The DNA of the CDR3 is TGTGCCAGCAGCCCTGGGCCTGACGGGGACGAGCAGTACTTC. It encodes CASSPGPDGDEQYF.

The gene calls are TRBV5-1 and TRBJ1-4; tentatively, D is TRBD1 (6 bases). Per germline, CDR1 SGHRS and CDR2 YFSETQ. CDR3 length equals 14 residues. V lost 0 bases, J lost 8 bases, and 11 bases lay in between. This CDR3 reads CASSLDRDGEKLFF. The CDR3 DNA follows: TGCGCCAGCAGCTTGGACAGGGATGGGGAAAAACTGTTTTTT.

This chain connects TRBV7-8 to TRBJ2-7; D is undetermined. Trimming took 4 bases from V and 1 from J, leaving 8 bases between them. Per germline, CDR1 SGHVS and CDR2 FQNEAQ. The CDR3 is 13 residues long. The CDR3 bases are TGTGCCAGCAGCTACAGAGTTTCCTACGAGCAGTACTTC. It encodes CASSYRVSYEQYF.

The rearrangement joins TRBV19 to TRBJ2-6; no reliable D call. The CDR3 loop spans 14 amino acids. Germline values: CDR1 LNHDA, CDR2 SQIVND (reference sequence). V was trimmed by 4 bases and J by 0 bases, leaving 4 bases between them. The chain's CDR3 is CASSSLSGANVLTF. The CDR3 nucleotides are TGTGCCAGTAGTAGTCTCTCTGGGGCCAACGTCCTGACTTTC.

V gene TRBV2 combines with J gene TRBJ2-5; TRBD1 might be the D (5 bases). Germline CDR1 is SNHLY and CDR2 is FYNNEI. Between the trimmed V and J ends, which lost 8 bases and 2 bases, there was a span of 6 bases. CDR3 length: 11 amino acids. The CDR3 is CASSGQETQYF. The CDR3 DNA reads TGTGCCAGCTCAGGGCAAGAGACCCAGTACTTC. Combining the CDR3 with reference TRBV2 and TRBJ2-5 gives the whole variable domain EPEVTQTPSHQVTQMGQEVILRCVPISNHLYFYWYRQILGQKVEFLVSFYNNEISEKSEIFDDQFSVERPDGSNFTLKIRSTKLEDSAMYFCASSGQETQYFGPGTRLLVL.

CDR3: CATSTTSGANVLTF. CDR3 sequence (DNA): TGTGCCACCAGCACTACGTCTGGGGCCAACGTCCTGACTTTC. The rearrangement joins TRBV15 to TRBJ2-6, with no clear D. The CDR3 is 14 residues long. The V gene's germline CDR1 is LNHNV and CDR2 YYDKDF (reference sequence). V lost 4 bases and J lost 1, with 5 bases in between. Complete variable domain (other parts from reference TRBV15 and TRBJ2-6): DAMVIQNPRYQVTQFGKPVTLSCSQTLNHNVMYWYQQKSSQAPKLLFHYYDKDFNNEADTPDNFQSRRPNTSFCFLDIRSPGLGDTAMYLCATSTTSGANVLTFGAGSRLTVL.

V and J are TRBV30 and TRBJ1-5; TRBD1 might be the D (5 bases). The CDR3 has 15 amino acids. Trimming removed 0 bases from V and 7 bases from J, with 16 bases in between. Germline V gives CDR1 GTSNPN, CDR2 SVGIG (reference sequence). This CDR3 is CAWSVLDGPGQPQHF. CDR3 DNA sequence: TGTGCCTGGAGTGTACTGGACGGCCCAGGGCAGCCCCAGCATTTT.

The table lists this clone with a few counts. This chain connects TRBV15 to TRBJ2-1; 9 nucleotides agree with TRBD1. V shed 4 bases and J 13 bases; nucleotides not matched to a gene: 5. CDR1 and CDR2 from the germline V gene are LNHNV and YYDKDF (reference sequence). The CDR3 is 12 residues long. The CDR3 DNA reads TGTGCCACCAGCACCCGGGACAGGGCACAGTTCTTC. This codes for CATSTRDRAQFF.

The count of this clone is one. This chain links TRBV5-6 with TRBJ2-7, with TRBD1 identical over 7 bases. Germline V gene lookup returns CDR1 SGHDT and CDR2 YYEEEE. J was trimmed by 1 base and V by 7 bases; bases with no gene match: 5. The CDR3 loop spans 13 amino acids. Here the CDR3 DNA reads TGTGCCAGCGGGACAGAGCCGTCCTACGAGCAGTACTTC. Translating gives CASGTEPSYEQYF. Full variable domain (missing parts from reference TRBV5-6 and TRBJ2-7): DAGVTQSPTHLIKTRGQQVTLRCSPKSGHDTVSWYQQALGQGPQFIFQYYEEEERQRGNFPDRFSGHQFPNYSSELNVNALLLGDSALYLCASGTEPSYEQYFGPGTRLTVT.

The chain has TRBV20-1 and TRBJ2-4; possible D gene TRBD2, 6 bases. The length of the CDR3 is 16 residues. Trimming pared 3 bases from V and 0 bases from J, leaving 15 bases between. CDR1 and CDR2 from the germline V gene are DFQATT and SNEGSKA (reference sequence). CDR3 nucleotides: TGCAGTGCTAGTAGGCGGGGACCGATAGCCAAAAACATTCAGTACTTC. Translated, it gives CSASRRGPIAKNIQYF.

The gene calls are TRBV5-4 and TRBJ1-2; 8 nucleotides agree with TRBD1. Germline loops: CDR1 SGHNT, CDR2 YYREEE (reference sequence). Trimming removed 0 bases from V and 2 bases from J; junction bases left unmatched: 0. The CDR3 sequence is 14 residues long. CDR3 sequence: CASSLGTGNYGYTF. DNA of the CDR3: TGTGCCAGCAGCTTGGGGACAGGGAACTATGGCTACACCTTC.

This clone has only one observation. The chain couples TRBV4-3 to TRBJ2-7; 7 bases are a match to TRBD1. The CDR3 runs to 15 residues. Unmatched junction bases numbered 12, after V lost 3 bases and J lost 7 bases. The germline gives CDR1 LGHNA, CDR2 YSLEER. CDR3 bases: TGCGCCAGCAGCCAGAGAGACAGGGACGGCCGGGAGCAGTACTTC. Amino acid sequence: CASSQRDRDGREQYF.

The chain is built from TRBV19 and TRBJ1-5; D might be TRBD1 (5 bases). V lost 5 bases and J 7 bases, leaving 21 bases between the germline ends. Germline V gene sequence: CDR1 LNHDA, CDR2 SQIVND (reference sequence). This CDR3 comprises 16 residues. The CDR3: CASSAGRPGGYQPQHF. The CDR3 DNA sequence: TGTGCCAGTAGTGCCGGAAGGCCGGGGGGGTACCAGCCCCAGCATTTT.

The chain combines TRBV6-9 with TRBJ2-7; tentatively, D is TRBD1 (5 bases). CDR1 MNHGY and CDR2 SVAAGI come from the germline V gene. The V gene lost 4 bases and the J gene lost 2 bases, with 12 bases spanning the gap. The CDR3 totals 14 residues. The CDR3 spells CASSFKGQTYEQYF. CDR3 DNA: TGTGCCAGCAGTTTCAAAGGACAAACCTACGAGCAGTACTTC.

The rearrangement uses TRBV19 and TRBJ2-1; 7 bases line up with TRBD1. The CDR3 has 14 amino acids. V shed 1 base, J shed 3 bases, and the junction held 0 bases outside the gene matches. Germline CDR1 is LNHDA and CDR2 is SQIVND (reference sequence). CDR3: CASSIGQGYNEQFF. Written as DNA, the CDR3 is TGTGCCAGTAGTATAGGACAGGGCTACAATGAGCAGTTCTTC. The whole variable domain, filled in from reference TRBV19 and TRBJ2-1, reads DGGITQSPKYLFRKEGQNVTLSCEQNLNHDAMYWYRQDPGQGLRLIYYSQIVNDFQKGDIAEGYSVSREKKESFPLTVTSAQKNPTAFYLCASSIGQGYNEQFFGPGTRLTVL.

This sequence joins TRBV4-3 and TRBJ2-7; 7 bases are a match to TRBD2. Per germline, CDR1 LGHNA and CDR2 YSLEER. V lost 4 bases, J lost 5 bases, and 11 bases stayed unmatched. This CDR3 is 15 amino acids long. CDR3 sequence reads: CASSRRAGKGDEQYF. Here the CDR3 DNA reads TGCGCCAGCAGCCGCCGAGCGGGAAAGGGCGACGAGCAGTACTTC.

The CDR3 sequence is CASSSETGWTEAFF. The CDR3, as DNA: TGTGCCAGTAGTTCTGAGACAGGTTGGACTGAAGCTTTCTTT. J is TRBJ1-1 and V is TRBV19, with a tentative D call TRBD1 (6 bases). The CDR3 contains 14 residues. Germline lookup yields CDR1 LNHDA and CDR2 SQIVND (reference sequence). Trimming took 5 bases from V and 5 from J, leaving 15 bases between them.

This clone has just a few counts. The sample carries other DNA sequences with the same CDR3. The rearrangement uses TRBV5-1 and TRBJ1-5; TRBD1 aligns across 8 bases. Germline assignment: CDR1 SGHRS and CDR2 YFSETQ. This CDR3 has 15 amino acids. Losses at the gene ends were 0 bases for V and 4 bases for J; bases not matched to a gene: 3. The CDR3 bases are TGCGCCAGCAGCTTGGAGGGACAGGATAATCAGCCCCAGCATTTT. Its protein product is CASSLEGQDNQPQHF. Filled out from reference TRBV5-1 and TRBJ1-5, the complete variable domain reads KAGVTQTPRYLIKTRGQQVTLSCSPISGHRSVSWYQQTPGQGLQFLFEYFSETQRNKGNFPGRFSGRQFSNSRSEMNVSTLELGDSALYLCASSLEGQDNQPQHFGDGTRLSIL.

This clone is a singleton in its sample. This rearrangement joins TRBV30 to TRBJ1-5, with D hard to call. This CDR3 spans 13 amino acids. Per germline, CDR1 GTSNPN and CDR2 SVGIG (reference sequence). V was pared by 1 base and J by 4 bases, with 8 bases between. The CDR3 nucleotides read TGTGCCTGGAGTGAGGAGGCAAATCAGCCCCAGCATTTT. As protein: CAWSEEANQPQHF.

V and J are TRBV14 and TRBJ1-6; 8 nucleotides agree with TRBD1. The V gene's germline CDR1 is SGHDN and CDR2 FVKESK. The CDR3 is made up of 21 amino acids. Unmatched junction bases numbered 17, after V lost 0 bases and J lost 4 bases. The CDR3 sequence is CASSQDRGGTGVIGYNSPLHF. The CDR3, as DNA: TGTGCCAGCAGCCAAGATAGGGGCGGGACAGGTGTAATCGGGTATAATTCACCCCTCCACTTT.

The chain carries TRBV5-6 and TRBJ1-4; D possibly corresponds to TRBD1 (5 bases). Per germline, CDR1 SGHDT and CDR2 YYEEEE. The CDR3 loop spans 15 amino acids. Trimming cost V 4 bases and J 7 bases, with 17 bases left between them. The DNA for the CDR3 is TGTGCCAGCAGCCCCAGCGGGGGGACGAGTGAAAAACTGTTTTTT. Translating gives CASSPSGGTSEKLFF.

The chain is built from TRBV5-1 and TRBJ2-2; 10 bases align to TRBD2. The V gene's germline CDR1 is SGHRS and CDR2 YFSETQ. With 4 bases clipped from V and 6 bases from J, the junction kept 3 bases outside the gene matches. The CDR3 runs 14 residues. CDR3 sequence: CASSRGLAAGELFF. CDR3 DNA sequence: TGCGCCAGCAGCCGAGGACTAGCGGCCGGGGAGCTGTTTTTT.

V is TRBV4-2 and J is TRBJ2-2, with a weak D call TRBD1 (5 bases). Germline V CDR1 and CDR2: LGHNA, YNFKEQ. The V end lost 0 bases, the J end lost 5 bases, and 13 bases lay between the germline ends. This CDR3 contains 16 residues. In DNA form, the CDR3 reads TGTGCCAGCAGCCAAGATGTGGCAGGGAAGACCGGGGAGCTGTTTTTT. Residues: CASSQDVAGKTGELFF.

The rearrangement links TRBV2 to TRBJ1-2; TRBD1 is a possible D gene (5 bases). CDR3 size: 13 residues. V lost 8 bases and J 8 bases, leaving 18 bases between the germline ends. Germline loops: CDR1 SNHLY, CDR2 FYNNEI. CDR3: CASSTRGEYGYTF. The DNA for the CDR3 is TGTGCCAGCTCAACAAGGGGCGAATACGGCTACACCTTC. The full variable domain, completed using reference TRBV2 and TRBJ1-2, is EPEVTQTPSHQVTQMGQEVILRCVPISNHLYFYWYRQILGQKVEFLVSFYNNEISEKSEIFDDQFSVERPDGSNFTLKIRSTKLEDSAMYFCASSTRGEYGYTFGSGTRLTVV.

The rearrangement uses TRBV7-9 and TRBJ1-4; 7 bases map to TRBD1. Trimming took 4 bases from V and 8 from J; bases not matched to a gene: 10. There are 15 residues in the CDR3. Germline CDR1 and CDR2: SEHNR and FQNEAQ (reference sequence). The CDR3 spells CASSYPGQLGEKLFF. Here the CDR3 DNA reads TGTGCCAGCAGCTATCCGGGACAGTTAGGCGAAAAACTGTTTTTT.

Written as DNA, the CDR3 is TGTGCCAGCACCCCGGGGAGGGGATCTAGCTCTGGGGCCAACGTCCTGACTTTC. The encoded protein is CASTPGRGSSSGANVLTF. The chain recombines TRBV5-8 with TRBJ2-6; 7 bases match TRBD2. CDR3 length equals 18 residues. Germline CDR1 and CDR2: SGHTS and YDEGEE. The ends lost 6 bases at V and 0 bases at J; junction bases unmatched: 12.